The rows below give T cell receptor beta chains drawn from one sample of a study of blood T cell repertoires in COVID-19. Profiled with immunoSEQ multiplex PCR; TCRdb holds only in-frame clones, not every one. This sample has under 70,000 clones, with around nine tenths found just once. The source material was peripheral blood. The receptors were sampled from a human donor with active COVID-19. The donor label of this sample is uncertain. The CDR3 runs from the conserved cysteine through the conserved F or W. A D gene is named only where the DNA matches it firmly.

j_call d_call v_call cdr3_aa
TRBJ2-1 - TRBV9 CASSPRGLSYNEQFF
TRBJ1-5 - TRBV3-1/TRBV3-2 CASARGNQPQHF
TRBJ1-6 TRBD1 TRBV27 CASSLSPGQGSRNSPLHF
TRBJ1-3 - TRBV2 CASSVTGIPPGNTIYF
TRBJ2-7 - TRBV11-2 CASSPTGNEQYF
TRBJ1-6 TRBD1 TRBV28 CASRSQGAYNSPLHF
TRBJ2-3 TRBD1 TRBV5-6 CASSFGQGADTQYF
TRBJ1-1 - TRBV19 CASSIGSLEVFF
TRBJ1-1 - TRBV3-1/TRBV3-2 CASQTGTPNTEAFF
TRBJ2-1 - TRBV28 CASSLFLAGPHNEQFF
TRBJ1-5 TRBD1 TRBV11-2 CASSLGQGRNQPQHF
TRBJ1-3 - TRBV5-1 CASSWGPENGNTIYF
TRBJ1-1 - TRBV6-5 CASSHMEANTEAFF
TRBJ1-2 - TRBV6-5 CATRRGANYGYTF
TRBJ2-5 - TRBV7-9 CASSPPRGVAVETQYF
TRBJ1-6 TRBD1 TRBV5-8 CASKRDRGNSPLHF
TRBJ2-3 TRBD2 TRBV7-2 CASTPGTISTDTQYF
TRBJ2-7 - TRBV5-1 CASTLGQGYEQYF